This T cell receptor (beta chain) derives from a study of early T cells in non-severe SARS-CoV-2 infection. Separate cDNA molecules each had unique molecular identifiers attached to them. TCRdb recomputed calls from the 5' RACE reads with MiXCR, one row per CDR3 protein. The data show about 71,000 distinct CDR3 sequences, with around 13% seen just once and about an eighth held by the top ten. Many counts were recorded for this clonotype. J lost 6 bases, V lost 2 bases, and 4 bases had no gene match. The CDR3 extends over 12 amino acids. The V gene's germline CDR1 is DFQATT and CDR2 SNEGSKA (reference sequence).

The receptor was isolated from an adult who was a healthcare worker with PCR-confirmed SARS-CoV-2 infection or an uninfected control (not recorded which). V and J are TRBV20-1 and TRBJ2-7; TRBD2 agrees at 7 bases. Sequencing input: whole blood. The CDR3 DNA reads TGCAGTGCTAGACGTGGGGAGGGCGAGCAGTACTTC. Its protein product is CSARRGEGEQYF.